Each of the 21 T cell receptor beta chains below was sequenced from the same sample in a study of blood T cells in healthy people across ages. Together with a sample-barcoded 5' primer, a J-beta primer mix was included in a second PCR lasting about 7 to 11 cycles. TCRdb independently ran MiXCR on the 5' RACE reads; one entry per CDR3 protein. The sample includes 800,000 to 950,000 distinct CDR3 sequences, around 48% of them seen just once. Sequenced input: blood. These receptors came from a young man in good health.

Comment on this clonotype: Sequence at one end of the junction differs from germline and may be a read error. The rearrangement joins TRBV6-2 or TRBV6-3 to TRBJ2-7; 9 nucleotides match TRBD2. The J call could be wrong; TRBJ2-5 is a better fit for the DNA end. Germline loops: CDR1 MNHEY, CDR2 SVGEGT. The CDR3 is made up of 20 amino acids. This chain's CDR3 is CASSHSPTLNPGLASETQYF. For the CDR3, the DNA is TGTGCCAGCAGTCACTCCCCGACCTTAAATCCGGGACTAGCATCAGAGACCCAGTACTTC.

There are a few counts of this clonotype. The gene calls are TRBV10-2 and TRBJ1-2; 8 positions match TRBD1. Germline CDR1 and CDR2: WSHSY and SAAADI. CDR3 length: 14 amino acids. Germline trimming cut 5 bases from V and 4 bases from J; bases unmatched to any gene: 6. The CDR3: CASSTGGAGYGYTF. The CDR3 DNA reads TGCGCCAGCAGTACAGGGGGAGCGGGCTATGGCTACACCTTC.

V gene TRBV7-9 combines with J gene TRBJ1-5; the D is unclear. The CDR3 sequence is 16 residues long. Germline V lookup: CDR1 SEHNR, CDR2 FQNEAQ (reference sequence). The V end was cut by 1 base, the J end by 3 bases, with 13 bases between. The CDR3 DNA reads TGTGCCAGCAGCTTAGAGGGTCGAGGGCCCAATCAGCCCCAGCATTTT. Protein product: CASSLEGRGPNQPQHF. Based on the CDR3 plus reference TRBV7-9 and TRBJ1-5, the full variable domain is DTGVSQNPRHKITKRGQNVTFRCDPISEHNRLYWYRQTLGQGPEFLTYFQNEAQLEKSRLLSDRFSAERPKGSFSTLEIQRTEQGDSAMYLCASSLEGRGPNQPQHFGDGTRLSIL.

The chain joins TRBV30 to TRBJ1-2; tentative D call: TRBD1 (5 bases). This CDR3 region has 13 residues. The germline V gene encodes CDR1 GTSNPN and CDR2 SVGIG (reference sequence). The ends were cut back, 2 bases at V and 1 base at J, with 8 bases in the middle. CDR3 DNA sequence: TGTGCCTGGAGTATGGGGGTTAACTATGGCTACACCTTC. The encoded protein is CAWSMGVNYGYTF.

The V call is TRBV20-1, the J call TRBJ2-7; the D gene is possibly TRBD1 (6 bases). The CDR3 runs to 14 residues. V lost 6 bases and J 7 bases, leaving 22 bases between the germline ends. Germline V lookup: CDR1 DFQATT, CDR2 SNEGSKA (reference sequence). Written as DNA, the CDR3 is TGCAGTGCGAAACAGGGACCCAATAACAATGAGCAGTACTTC. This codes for CSAKQGPNNNEQYF.

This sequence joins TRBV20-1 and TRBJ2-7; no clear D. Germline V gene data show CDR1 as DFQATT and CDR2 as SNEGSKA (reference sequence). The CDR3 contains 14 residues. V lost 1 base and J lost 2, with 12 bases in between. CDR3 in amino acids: CSARAPAAAYEQYF. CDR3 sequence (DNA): TGCAGTGCTAGAGCTCCTGCGGCGGCCTACGAGCAGTACTTC.

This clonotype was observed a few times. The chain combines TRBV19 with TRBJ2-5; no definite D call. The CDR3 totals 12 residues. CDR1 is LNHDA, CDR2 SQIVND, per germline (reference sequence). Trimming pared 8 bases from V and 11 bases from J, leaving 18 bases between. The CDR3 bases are TGTGCCAGTCGCGGTTCTTACAATGAGCAGTACTTC. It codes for CASRGSYNEQYF.

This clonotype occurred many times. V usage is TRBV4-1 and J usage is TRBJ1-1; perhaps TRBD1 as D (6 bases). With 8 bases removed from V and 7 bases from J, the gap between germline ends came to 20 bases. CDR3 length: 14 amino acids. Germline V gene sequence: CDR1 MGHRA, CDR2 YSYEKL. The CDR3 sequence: CASGSVTGLGEAFF. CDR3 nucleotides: TGCGCCAGCGGGTCAGTTACAGGGTTGGGTGAAGCTTTCTTT.

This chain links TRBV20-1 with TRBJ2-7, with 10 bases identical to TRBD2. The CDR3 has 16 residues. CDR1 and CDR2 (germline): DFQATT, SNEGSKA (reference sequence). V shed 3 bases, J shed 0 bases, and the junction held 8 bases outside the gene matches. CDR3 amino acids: CSASERGLAFSYEQYF. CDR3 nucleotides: TGCAGTGCTAGTGAGAGGGGACTAGCGTTCTCCTACGAGCAGTACTTC.

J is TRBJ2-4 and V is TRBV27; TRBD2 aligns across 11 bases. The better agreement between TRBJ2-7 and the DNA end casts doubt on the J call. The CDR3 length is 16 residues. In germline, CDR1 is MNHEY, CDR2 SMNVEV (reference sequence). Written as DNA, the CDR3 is TGTGCCAGCAGTCCACTAGCGGGGGCCACAGCCTACGAGCAGTACTTC. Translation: CASSPLAGATAYEQYF.

DNA of the CDR3: TGTGCCAGCAGTTTTGGCCAGTCCAATGAGCAGTTCTTC. It codes for CASSFGQSNEQFF. The chain combines TRBV28 with TRBJ2-1; no clear D. V was trimmed by 3 bases and J by 6 bases, leaving 9 bases between them. Germline CDR1 MDHEN, CDR2 SYDVKM. The CDR3 sequence is 13 residues long.

CDR3 loop: CASSQEGKVYFQETQYF. The CDR3 region has the DNA TGTGCCAGCAGCCAAGAAGGAAAGGTCTATTTCCAAGAGACCCAGTACTTC. The chain carries TRBV3-1 and TRBJ2-7; D unresolved. Judging by the DNA end, TRBJ2-5 fits better; the J call may be wrong. This CDR3 is 17 amino acids long. CDR1 is LGHDT and CDR2 is YNNKEL in the germline V gene (reference sequence).

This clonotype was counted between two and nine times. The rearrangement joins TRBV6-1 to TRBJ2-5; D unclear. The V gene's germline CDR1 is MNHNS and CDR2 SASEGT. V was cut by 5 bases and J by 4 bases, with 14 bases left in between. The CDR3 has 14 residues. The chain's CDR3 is CASSQMQVPETQYF. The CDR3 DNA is TGTGCCAGCAGTCAGATGCAAGTCCCAGAGACCCAGTACTTC.

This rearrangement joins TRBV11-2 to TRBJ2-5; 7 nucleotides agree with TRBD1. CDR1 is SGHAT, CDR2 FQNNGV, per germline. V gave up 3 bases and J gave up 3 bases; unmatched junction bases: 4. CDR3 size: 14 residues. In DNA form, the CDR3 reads TGTGCCAGCAGCTTGCGCGACAGGGAAGAGACCCAGTACTTC. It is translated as CASSLRDREETQYF.

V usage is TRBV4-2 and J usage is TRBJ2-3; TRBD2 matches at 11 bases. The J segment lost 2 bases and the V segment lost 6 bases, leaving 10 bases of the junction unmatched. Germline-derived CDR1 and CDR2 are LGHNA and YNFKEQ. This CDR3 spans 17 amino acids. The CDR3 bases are TGTGCCAGCAGTGTTACCTTAGCGGGAGGGCCCACAGATACGCAGTATTTT. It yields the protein CASSVTLAGGPTDTQYF.

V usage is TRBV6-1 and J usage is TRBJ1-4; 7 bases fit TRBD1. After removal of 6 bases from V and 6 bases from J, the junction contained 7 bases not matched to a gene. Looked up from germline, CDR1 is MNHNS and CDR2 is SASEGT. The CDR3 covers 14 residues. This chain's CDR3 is CASRTRGSDEKLFF. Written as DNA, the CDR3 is TGTGCCAGCAGGACCAGGGGGTCGGATGAAAAACTGTTTTTT.

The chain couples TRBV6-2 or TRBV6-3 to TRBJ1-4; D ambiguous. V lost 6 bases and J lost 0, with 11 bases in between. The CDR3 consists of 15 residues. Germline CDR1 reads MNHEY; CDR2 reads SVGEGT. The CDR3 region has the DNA TGTGCCAGCAGACCCCGAGTTGCAACTAATGAAAAACTGTTTTTT. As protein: CASRPRVATNEKLFF.

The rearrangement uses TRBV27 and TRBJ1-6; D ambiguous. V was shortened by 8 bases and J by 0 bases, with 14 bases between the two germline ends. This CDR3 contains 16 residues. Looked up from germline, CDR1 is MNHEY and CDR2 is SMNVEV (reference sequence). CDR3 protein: CASRSEGSSYNSPLHF. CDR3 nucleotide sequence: TGTGCCAGCCGCTCGGAGGGAAGCTCCTATAATTCACCCCTCCACTTT.

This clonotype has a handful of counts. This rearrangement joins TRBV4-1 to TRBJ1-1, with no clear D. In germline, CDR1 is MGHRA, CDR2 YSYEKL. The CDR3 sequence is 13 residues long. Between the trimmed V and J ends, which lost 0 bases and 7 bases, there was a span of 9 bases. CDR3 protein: CASSQERGREAFF. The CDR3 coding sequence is TGCGCCAGCAGCCAAGAAAGAGGGCGTGAAGCTTTCTTT.

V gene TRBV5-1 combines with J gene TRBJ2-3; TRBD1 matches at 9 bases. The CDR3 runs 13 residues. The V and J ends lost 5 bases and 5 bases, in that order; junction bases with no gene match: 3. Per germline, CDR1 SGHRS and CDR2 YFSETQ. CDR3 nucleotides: TGCGCCAGCAGTGCGGGACAGGGAGATACGCAGTATTTT. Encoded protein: CASSAGQGDTQYF. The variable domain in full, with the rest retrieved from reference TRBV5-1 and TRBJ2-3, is KAGVTQTPRYLIKTRGQQVTLSCSPISGHRSVSWYQQTPGQGLQFLFEYFSETQRNKGNFPGRFSGRQFSNSRSEMNVSTLELGDSALYLCASSAGQGDTQYFGPGTRLTVL.

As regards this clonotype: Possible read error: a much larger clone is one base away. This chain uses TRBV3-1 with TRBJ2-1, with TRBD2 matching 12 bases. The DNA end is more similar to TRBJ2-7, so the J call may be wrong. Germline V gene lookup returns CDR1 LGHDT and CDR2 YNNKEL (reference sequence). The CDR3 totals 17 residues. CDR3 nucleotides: TGTGCCAGCAGCCTTCTAGCGGGGGGGCTCTCCTACAATGAGCAGTACTTC. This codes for CASSLLAGGLSYNEQYF.